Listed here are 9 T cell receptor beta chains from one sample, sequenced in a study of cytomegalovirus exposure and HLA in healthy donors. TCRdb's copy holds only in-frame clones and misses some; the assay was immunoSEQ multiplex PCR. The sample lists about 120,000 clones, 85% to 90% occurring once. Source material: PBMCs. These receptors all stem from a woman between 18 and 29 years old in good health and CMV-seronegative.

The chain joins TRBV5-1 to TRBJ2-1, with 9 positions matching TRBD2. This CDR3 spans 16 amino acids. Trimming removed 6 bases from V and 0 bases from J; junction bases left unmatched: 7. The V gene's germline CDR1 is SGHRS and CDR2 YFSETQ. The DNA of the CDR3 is TGCGCCAGCAACCTAGCGGGGCTACCCTCCTACAATGAGCAGTTCTTC. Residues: CASNLAGLPSYNEQFF.

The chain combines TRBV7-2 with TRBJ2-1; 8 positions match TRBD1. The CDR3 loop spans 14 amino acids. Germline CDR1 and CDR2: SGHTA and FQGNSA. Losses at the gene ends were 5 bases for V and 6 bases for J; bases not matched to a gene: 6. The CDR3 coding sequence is TGTGCCAGCAGCGTTTCCGACAGGGGCAATGAGCAGTTCTTC. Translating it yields CASSVSDRGNEQFF.

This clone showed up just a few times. CDR3: CASSDEQASTDTQYF. CDR3 coding DNA: TGTGCCAGCAGTGACGAGCAGGCGAGCACAGATACGCAGTATTTT. This sequence joins TRBV6-4 and TRBJ2-3; no definite D call. V was pared by 2 bases and J by 0 bases, with 9 bases between. This CDR3 is 15 amino acids long. CDR1 MRHNA and CDR2 SNTAGT come from the germline V gene.

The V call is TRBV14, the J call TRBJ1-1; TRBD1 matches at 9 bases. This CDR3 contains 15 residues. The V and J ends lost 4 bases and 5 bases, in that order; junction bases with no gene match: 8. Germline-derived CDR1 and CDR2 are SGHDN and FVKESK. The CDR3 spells CASSLQPTGGTEAFF. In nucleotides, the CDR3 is TGTGCCAGCAGCCTTCAACCGACAGGGGGGACTGAAGCTTTCTTT.

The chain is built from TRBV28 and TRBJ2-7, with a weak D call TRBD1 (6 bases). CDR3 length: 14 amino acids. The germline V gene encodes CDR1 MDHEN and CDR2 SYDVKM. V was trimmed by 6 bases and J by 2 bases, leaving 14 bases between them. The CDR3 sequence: CASRNGGRTYEQYF. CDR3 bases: TGTGCCAGCAGGAATGGGGGCAGGACCTACGAGCAGTACTTC.

This CDR3 reads CASIDRSNEKLFF. The CDR3 bases are TGTGCCAGCATTGACAGGTCTAATGAAAAACTGTTTTTT. The gene calls are TRBV2 and TRBJ1-4; tentatively, D is TRBD1 (6 bases). Looked up from germline, CDR1 is SNHLY and CDR2 is FYNNEI. The CDR3 loop spans 13 amino acids. V lost 7 bases and J 3 bases, leaving 9 bases between the germline ends.

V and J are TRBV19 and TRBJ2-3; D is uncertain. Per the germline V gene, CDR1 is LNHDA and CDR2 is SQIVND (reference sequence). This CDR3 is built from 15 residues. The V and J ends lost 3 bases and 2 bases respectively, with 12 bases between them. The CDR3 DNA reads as TGTGCCAGTAGTATCGGGTCCGGCGACACAGATACGCAGTATTTT. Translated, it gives CASSIGSGDTDTQYF.

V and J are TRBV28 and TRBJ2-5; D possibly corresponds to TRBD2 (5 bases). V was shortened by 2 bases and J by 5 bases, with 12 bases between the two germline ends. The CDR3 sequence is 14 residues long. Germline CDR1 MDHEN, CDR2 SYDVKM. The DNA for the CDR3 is TGTGCCAGCAGTTTACGGGGTCTGCGGGAGACCCAGTACTTC. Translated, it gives CASSLRGLRETQYF.

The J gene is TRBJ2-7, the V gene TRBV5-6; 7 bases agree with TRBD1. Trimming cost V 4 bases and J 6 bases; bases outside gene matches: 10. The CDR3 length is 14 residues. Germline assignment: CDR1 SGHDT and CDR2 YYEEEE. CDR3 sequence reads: CASSRIGTGAEQYV. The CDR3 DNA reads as TGTGCCAGCAGCCGGATTGGAACAGGGGCCGAGCAGTACGTC.